Listed here are 24 T cell receptor beta chains from one sample, sequenced in a study of identical twins. TCRdb called the 5' RACE reads again in MiXCR, with one record for every CDR3 protein. The table includes about 210,000 distinct CDR3 sequences, around 9.6% detected once. The sample consisted of memory (CD45RO+) T cells sorted from blood. The receptors shown here come from a woman aged 18 to 35 in good health.

The chain carries TRBV7-2 and TRBJ2-1, with 7 bases lining up with TRBD2. CDR1 and CDR2 (germline): SGHTA, FQGNSA. This CDR3 spans 16 amino acids. Trimming at V came to 5 bases and at J to 4 bases, leaving 11 bases not matched to a gene. As DNA, the CDR3 is TGTGCCAGCAGCAACCGCCAGGGACTACTTTACAATGAGCAGTTCTTC. Translated: CASSNRQGLLYNEQFF.

This clonotype was picked up a small number of times. The chain has TRBV4-1 and TRBJ2-3; maybe TRBD2 (6 bases). This CDR3 is built from 12 residues. Trimming took 4 bases from V and 8 from J, leaving 10 bases between them. Germline lookup yields CDR1 MGHRA and CDR2 YSYEKL. The CDR3: CASSRGTSTQYF. The CDR3 nucleotides are TGCGCCAGCAGCCGGGGGACTTCTACGCAGTATTTT.

This clonotype came up a few times. V usage is TRBV5-1 and J usage is TRBJ2-2, with D perhaps TRBD1 or TRBD2 (5 bases each). The CDR3 runs to 16 residues. The V gene's germline CDR1 is SGHRS and CDR2 YFSETQ. Trimming took 3 bases from V and 0 from J, leaving 12 bases between them. CDR3 sequence reads: CASSYAGTANTGELFF. Here the CDR3 DNA reads TGCGCCAGCAGCTACGCCGGGACGGCGAACACCGGGGAGCTGTTTTTT.

The chain is built from TRBV5-1 and TRBJ1-1; no clear D gene. The germline gives CDR1 SGHRS, CDR2 YFSETQ. This CDR3 spans 13 amino acids. V lost 0 bases and J 3 bases, leaving 6 bases between the germline ends. The CDR3 DNA reads as TGCGCCAGCAGCTTGGGGGTTGACACTGAAGCTTTCTTT. Encoded protein: CASSLGVDTEAFF.

J is TRBJ2-1 and V is TRBV5-4; perhaps TRBD1 as D (6 bases). CDR3 length: 14 amino acids. Germline V CDR1 and CDR2: SGHNT, YYREEE (reference sequence). V was pared by 5 bases and J by 6 bases, with 15 bases between. The CDR3 bases are TGTGCCAGCAGAGACAGGACCGCCCCCAATGAGCAGTTCTTC. Its translation is CASRDRTAPNEQFF.

This clonotype has ten or more counts. V usage is TRBV5-1 and J usage is TRBJ2-2; tentative D call: TRBD1 (5 bases). There are 15 residues in the CDR3. CDR1 is SGHRS, CDR2 YFSETQ, per germline. Trimming left V 0 bases short and J 4 bases short, with 10 bases between. This chain's CDR3 is CASSLVQGGTGELFF. CDR3 in DNA: TGCGCCAGCAGCTTGGTTCAGGGCGGCACCGGGGAGCTGTTTTTT.

The rearrangement joins TRBV2 to TRBJ2-1; 8 bases align to TRBD2. The length of the CDR3 is 15 residues. CDR1 and CDR2 from the germline V gene are SNHLY and FYNNEI. V gave up 2 bases and J gave up 9 bases; unmatched junction bases: 9. The chain's CDR3 is CASSEMGGGNGEQFF. The CDR3 region has the DNA TGTGCCAGCAGTGAAATGGGCGGGGGGAATGGTGAGCAGTTCTTC.

V gene TRBV5-1 combines with J gene TRBJ2-7, with 7 positions matching TRBD2. CDR3 size: 14 residues. Germline assignment: CDR1 SGHRS and CDR2 YFSETQ. J lost 7 bases, V lost 3 bases, and 10 bases had no gene match. The CDR3 sequence is CASSSSGNRGEQYF. The CDR3 DNA is TGCGCCAGCAGCTCTAGCGGCAACCGGGGAGAGCAGTACTTC. Full variable domain (missing parts from reference TRBV5-1 and TRBJ2-7): KAGVTQTPRYLIKTRGQQVTLSCSPISGHRSVSWYQQTPGQGLQFLFEYFSETQRNKGNFPGRFSGRQFSNSRSEMNVSTLELGDSALYLCASSSSGNRGEQYFGPGTRLTVT.

This clonotype has more than one count but fewer than ten. The rearrangement joins TRBV9 to TRBJ2-7; unclear D gene. The germline CDR1 and CDR2 sequences are SGDLS and YYNGEE. The ends were cut back, 4 bases at V and 6 bases at J, with 20 bases in the middle. There are 15 residues in the CDR3. Here the CDR3 DNA reads TGTGCCAGCAGCTTTTCGCCGAGTAGAGTGGCCGAGCAGTACTTC. This encodes CASSFSPSRVAEQYF.

This clonotype was counted many times. The CDR3, as DNA: TGCGCCAGCAGCTTGGTGGGCAGGCCCGGTACTGAAGCTTTCTTT. Its protein is CASSLVGRPGTEAFF. The chain links TRBV5-1 to TRBJ1-1; D is ambiguous. The CDR3 runs 15 residues. V gave up 0 bases and J gave up 5 bases, with 14 bases separating them. CDR1 is SGHRS and CDR2 is YFSETQ in the germline V gene.

This clonotype has a handful of counts. This chain joins TRBV12-3 or TRBV12-4 and TRBJ1-1, with 7 bases that match TRBD1. V trimming: 1 base; J trimming: 3 bases; junction bases outside the gene matches: 11. The CDR3 runs 17 residues. Here the CDR3 DNA reads TGTGCCAGCAGTTTAGGTCGGGACAGCCGATTGTACACTGAAGCTTTCTTT. It specifies CASSLGRDSRLYTEAFF.

This clonotype has a count of ten or more. The chain employs TRBV30 and TRBJ2-4; the D is unclear. Trimming removed 2 bases at V and 9 bases at J, with 11 bases between. This CDR3 region has 12 residues. CDR1 is GTSNPN, CDR2 SVGIG, per germline (reference sequence). CDR3 residues: CAWSPLESIQYF. DNA for the CDR3: TGTGCCTGGAGTCCTCTCGAAAGCATTCAGTACTTC.

There are many counts of this clonotype. The chain recombines TRBV5-1 with TRBJ2-3, with 8 bases matching TRBD1. Trimming took 4 bases from V and 5 from J; bases not matched to a gene: 3. This CDR3 is 13 amino acids long. Germline CDR1 SGHRS, CDR2 YFSETQ. Here the CDR3 reads CASSGGTGDTQYF. The CDR3 DNA reads TGCGCCAGCAGCGGGGGGACAGGAGATACGCAGTATTTT.

There are a few counts of this clonotype. The gene calls are TRBV2 and TRBJ1-2, with D hard to call. The V gene lost 5 bases and the J gene lost 7 bases, with 8 bases spanning the gap. The CDR3 runs to 11 residues. Germline lookup yields CDR1 SNHLY and CDR2 FYNNEI. The CDR3 DNA is TGTGCCAGCAGTACCGGCCTTGGCTACACCTTC. Translation gives CASSTGLGYTF. Filled out from reference TRBV2 and TRBJ1-2, the complete variable domain reads EPEVTQTPSHQVTQMGQEVILRCVPISNHLYFYWYRQILGQKVEFLVSFYNNEISEKSEIFDDQFSVERPDGSNFTLKIRSTKLEDSAMYFCASSTGLGYTFGSGTRLTVV.

In this sample, this clonotype turned up many times. V gene TRBV7-9 combines with J gene TRBJ2-4; weak D call: TRBD2 (6 bases). CDR1 is SEHNR, CDR2 FQNEAQ, per germline (reference sequence). This CDR3 region has 15 residues. Trimming took 4 bases from V and 8 from J, leaving 18 bases between them. The CDR3 sequence: CASSSTEVGGDIQYF. As DNA, the CDR3 is TGTGCCAGCAGCTCTACGGAGGTCGGCGGGGACATTCAGTACTTC.

The gene calls are TRBV5-6 and TRBJ2-1, with D possibly being TRBD2 (6 bases). Germline V CDR1 and CDR2: SGHDT, YYEEEE. This CDR3 comprises 13 residues. The germline V and J ends were trimmed by 1 base and 7 bases, with 9 bases remaining between them. Written as DNA, the CDR3 is TGTGCCAGCAGCTTGAATGCGGGGAATGAGCAGTTCTTC. Its translation: CASSLNAGNEQFF.

The chain employs TRBV6-1 and TRBJ1-2; TRBD1 matches 7 bases. The germline gives CDR1 MNHNS, CDR2 SASEGT. This CDR3 has 14 amino acids. Trimming removed 7 bases from V and 6 bases from J; junction bases left unmatched: 11. As DNA, the CDR3 is TGTGCCAGCACTATTTCCACAGGGGTCAATGGCTACACCTTC. Its protein product is CASTISTGVNGYTF.

In its sample, this clonotype was seen a few times. This chain links TRBV6-6 with TRBJ2-5; tentatively, D is TRBD1 or TRBD2 (5 bases each). The germline V gene encodes CDR1 MNHNY and CDR2 SVGAGI (reference sequence). Trimming left V 9 bases short and J 8 bases short, with 13 bases between. CDR3 length: 11 amino acids. The CDR3 is CASTMGETQYF. The CDR3 DNA reads TGTGCCAGTACAATGGGGGAAACCCAGTACTTC.

The chain carries TRBV20-1 and TRBJ2-1; TRBD2 matches 8 bases. V gave up 4 bases and J gave up 1 base; unmatched junction bases: 9. The CDR3 is made up of 16 amino acids. CDR1 is DFQATT, CDR2 SNEGSKA, per germline (reference sequence). CDR3 loop: CSATRTSGGSYNEQFF. CDR3 coding DNA: TGCAGTGCTACCCGTACTAGCGGAGGGTCCTACAATGAGCAGTTCTTC.

The chain joins TRBV20-1 to TRBJ1-5; D uncertain. V lost 2 bases and J lost 6, with 17 bases in between. This CDR3 comprises 15 residues. Germline values: CDR1 DFQATT, CDR2 SNEGSKA (reference sequence). Here the CDR3 reads CSARQRAGGIQPQHF. The CDR3 DNA is TGCAGTGCTAGACAGCGGGCAGGAGGGATTCAGCCCCAGCATTTT.

This rearrangement joins TRBV11-2 to TRBJ2-1, with 8 bases matching TRBD2. Germline CDR1 and CDR2: SGHAT and FQNNGV. V dropped 3 bases and J dropped 8; count of bases not matched to a gene: 0. The CDR3 contains 12 residues. CDR3 nucleotides: TGTGCCAGCAGCTTTAGCGGGGATGAGCAGTTCTTC. Translated, it gives CASSFSGDEQFF.

This clonotype was detected only a few times. The chain carries TRBV20-1 and TRBJ2-5; tentatively, D is TRBD1 (7 bases). This CDR3 region has 14 residues. Germline-derived CDR1 and CDR2 are DFQATT and SNEGSKA (reference sequence). The ends were cut back, 6 bases at V and 5 bases at J, with 19 bases in the middle. CDR3 DNA sequence: TGCAGTGCCCCCGGGCAGGGGGGCGTCGAGACCCAGTACTTC. This gives the protein CSAPGQGGVETQYF.

The chain joins TRBV24-1 to TRBJ2-3; D tentatively fits TRBD1 or TRBD2 (5 bases each). V shed 3 bases and J shed 2 bases, with 8 bases lying between them. From germline, CDR1 is KGHDR and CDR2 SFDVKD. The CDR3 sequence is 14 residues long. The CDR3 DNA sequence: TGTGCCACCAGTGATGCAGGGACCACAGATACGCAGTATTTT. As protein: CATSDAGTTDTQYF.

Ten or more counts support this clonotype. The CDR3 sequence: CASSWTSGTSEQFF. CDR3 DNA sequence: TGCGCCAGCAGCTGGACTAGCGGGACAAGTGAGCAGTTCTTC. V usage is TRBV5-1 and J usage is TRBJ2-1, with TRBD2 matching 12 bases. Germline V gives CDR1 SGHRS, CDR2 YFSETQ. The length of the CDR3 is 14 residues. V lost 3 bases, J lost 9 bases, and 4 bases stayed unmatched.